A selection of T cell receptor beta chains follows, all from one sample in a study of identical twins. One entry per CDR3 protein results from TCRdb running MiXCR on the 5' RACE reads. The sample lists 640,000 or so distinct CDR3 sequences; approximately 6.1% were seen once. The sequenced sample was naive T cells sorted from blood. The receptors derive from a man aged 18 to 29 in good health. Each CDR3 is given with its conserved first and last residue. The D gene is left open where the match is weak. Where a row states a size, it is once, few, many or the class of an expanded clone; other rows omit it.

CDR3 protein: CSGGLASYEQYF; CDR3 DNA: TGCAGCGGCGGACTAGCTTCCTACGAGCAGTACTTC; D gene: TRBD2; J gene: TRBJ2-7; V gene: TRBV29-1; clone size: few
CDR3 protein: CAISGAGAIYF; CDR3 DNA: TGTGCCATCAGTGGGGCAGGAGCCATATATTTT; D gene: -; J gene: TRBJ1-3; V gene: TRBV10-3; clone size: few
CDR3 protein: CSVFSGTSLYGYTF; CDR3 DNA: TGCAGCGTTTTTTCCGGGACGTCCTTATATGGCTACACCTTC; D gene: -; J gene: TRBJ1-2; V gene: TRBV29-1; clone size: many
CDR3 protein: CASSNQGQINQPQHF; CDR3 DNA: TGTGCCAGCAGCAACCAGGGACAGATTAATCAGCCCCAGCATTTT; D gene: TRBD1; J gene: TRBJ1-5; V gene: TRBV3-1; clone size: -
CDR3 protein: CASSVSRVTDTQYF; CDR3 DNA: TGTGCCAGCAGCGTCTCCAGGGTTACAGATACGCAGTATTTT; D gene: -; J gene: TRBJ2-3; V gene: TRBV9; clone size: few
CDR3 protein: CASSQKLAGEEFF; CDR3 DNA: TGTGCCAGCAGCCAAAAATTAGCGGGAGAGGAGTTCTTC; D gene: TRBD2; J gene: TRBJ2-1; V gene: TRBV3-1; clone size: many
CDR3 protein: CASSLGAGTDHNQPQHF; CDR3 DNA: TGTGCCAGCAGCTTAGGAGCCGGGACGGACCACAATCAGCCCCAGCATTTT; D gene: -; J gene: TRBJ1-5; V gene: TRBV7-6; clone size: -
CDR3 protein: CASRAVGREWAQYF; CDR3 DNA: TGTGCCAGCAGAGCCGTGGGGCGGGAGTGGGCCCAGTACTTC; D gene: TRBD2; J gene: TRBJ2-5; V gene: TRBV11-2; clone size: few
CDR3 protein: CATSRVDRGIYEQYF; CDR3 DNA: TGTGCCACCAGCAGAGTGGACAGGGGGATCTACGAGCAGTACTTC; D gene: TRBD1; J gene: TRBJ2-7; V gene: TRBV15; clone size: few
CDR3 protein: CASSPPSSAKNIQYF; CDR3 DNA: TGTGCCAGCTCACCACCATCCAGCGCTAAAAACATTCAGTACTTC; D gene: -; J gene: TRBJ2-4; V gene: TRBV18; clone size: -
CDR3 protein: CASSQGVGRERGYTF; CDR3 DNA: TGTGCCAGCAGCCAAGGAGTTGGGAGGGAACGGGGCTACACCTTC; D gene: -; J gene: TRBJ1-2; V gene: TRBV3-1; clone size: many
CDR3 protein: CARGTGYTGELFF; CDR3 DNA: TGTGCCCGAGGGACAGGGTACACCGGGGAGCTGTTTTTT; D gene: TRBD1; J gene: TRBJ2-2; V gene: TRBV6-1; clone size: few
CDR3 protein: CASSSIRSGTEAFF; CDR3 DNA: TGCGCCAGCAGCTCCATCCGGTCGGGCACTGAAGCTTTCTTT; D gene: -; J gene: TRBJ1-1; V gene: TRBV5-1; clone size: few
CDR3 protein: CASSLVGGRASPDTQYF; CDR3 DNA: TGCGCCAGCAGCTTGGTCGGCGGGAGGGCCTCCCCAGATACGCAGTATTTT; D gene: TRBD2; J gene: TRBJ2-3; V gene: TRBV5-1; clone size: many
CDR3 protein: CASSLYPGRKGTGELFF; CDR3 DNA: TGTGCCAGCAGCTTATACCCCGGGAGGAAGGGCACCGGGGAGCTGTTTTTT; D gene: TRBD2; J gene: TRBJ2-2; V gene: TRBV7-8; clone size: many
CDR3 protein: CASSYSGQNTGELFF; CDR3 DNA: TGTGCCAGCAGTTACTCGGGACAGAACACCGGGGAGCTGTTTTTT; D gene: -; J gene: TRBJ2-2; V gene: TRBV6-5; clone size: few
CDR3 protein: CASTEPLGDYNEQFF; CDR3 DNA: TGTGCCAGCACGGAACCGCTCGGGGATTACAATGAGCAGTTCTTC; D gene: -; J gene: TRBJ2-1; V gene: TRBV6-1; clone size: few
CDR3 protein: CASSDRASFSGELFF; CDR3 DNA: TGTGCCAGCAGTGACCGGGCCTCCTTCTCCGGGGAGCTGTTTTTT; D gene: -; J gene: TRBJ2-2; V gene: TRBV6-4; clone size: many
CDR3 protein: CASSPQGTTEAFF; CDR3 DNA: TGTGCCAGCAGTCCGCAGGGCACCACTGAAGCTTTCTTT; D gene: -; J gene: TRBJ1-1; V gene: TRBV12-3/TRBV12-4; clone size: few
CDR3 protein: CASRSTNTGELFF; CDR3 DNA: TGTGCCAGCAGATCGACGAACACCGGGGAGCTGTTTTTT; D gene: -; J gene: TRBJ2-2; V gene: TRBV28; clone size: many
CDR3 protein: CASSRATNYGYTF; CDR3 DNA: TGTGCCAGCTCCCGGGCGACTAACTATGGCTACACCTTC; D gene: -; J gene: TRBJ1-2; V gene: TRBV6-1; clone size: few
CDR3 protein: CSVGGRVLDEQFF; CDR3 DNA: TGCAGCGTAGGCGGGAGAGTTCTGGATGAGCAGTTCTTC; D gene: TRBD2; J gene: TRBJ2-1; V gene: TRBV29-1; clone size: -
CDR3 protein: CSARVGASGTREQYF; CDR3 DNA: TGCAGTGCTAGAGTTGGGGCTAGCGGGACGCGGGAGCAGTACTTC; D gene: TRBD2; J gene: TRBJ2-7; V gene: TRBV20-1; clone size: many
CDR3 protein: CASSELAGTDTQYF; CDR3 DNA: TGTGCCAGCAGTGAGTTAGCCGGCACAGATACGCAGTATTTT; D gene: -; J gene: TRBJ2-3; V gene: TRBV6-1; clone size: many
CDR3 protein: CAISGAGRKETQYF; CDR3 DNA: TGTGCCATCAGTGGCGCGGGAAGGAAGGAGACCCAGTACTTC; D gene: -; J gene: TRBJ2-5; V gene: TRBV10-3; clone size: few
CDR3 protein: CSTRSAVNTGELFF; CDR3 DNA: TGCAGTACTCGATCGGCAGTGAACACCGGGGAGCTGTTTTTT; D gene: -; J gene: TRBJ2-2; V gene: TRBV20-1; clone size: many
CDR3 protein: CASDRAQGNTEAFF; CDR3 DNA: TGTGCCAGCGATCGGGCACAGGGGAACACTGAAGCTTTCTTT; D gene: -; J gene: TRBJ1-1; V gene: TRBV2; clone size: few
CDR3 protein: CASRWRQNTEAFF; CDR3 DNA: TGTGCCAGCAGATGGAGGCAGAACACTGAAGCTTTCTTT; D gene: -; J gene: TRBJ1-1; V gene: TRBV12-3/TRBV12-4; clone size: many